This TCR beta chain derives from a study of Ad26.COV2.S vaccination and SARS-CoV-2 variants. Repertoires were generated with immunoSEQ multiplex PCR, while TCRdb's copy carries only in-frame clones and drops some. The table lists some 450,000 clones, about nine tenths of them singletons. The sample's treatment: about 20 received Ad26.COV2.S at low or high dose, single or two shots; five or six received placebo; per-sample allocation not given. All samples were drawn on day 63, counting from the first vaccine or placebo injection. Germline CDR1 and CDR2: SGHDT and YYEEEE. V was pared by 0 bases and J by 10 bases, with 11 bases between. The CDR3 has 14 amino acids.

The source was peripheral blood, collected in a trial of Ad26.COV2.S vaccine versus placebo. This TCR came from a person between 18 and 65 years old who received the Ad26.COV2.S COVID-19 vaccine or a placebo. This sequence joins TRBV5-6 and TRBJ1-6; perhaps TRBD1 as D (6 bases). CDR3 sequence: CASSLVGGNSPLHF. The CDR3 DNA reads TGTGCCAGCAGCTTGGTAGGGGGGAACTCACCCCTCCACTTT. Combining the CDR3 with reference TRBV5-6 and TRBJ1-6 gives the whole variable domain DAGVTQSPTHLIKTRGQQVTLRCSPKSGHDTVSWYQQALGQGPQFIFQYYEEEERQRGNFPDRFSGHQFPNYSSELNVNALLLGDSALYLCASSLVGGNSPLHFGNGTRLTVT.